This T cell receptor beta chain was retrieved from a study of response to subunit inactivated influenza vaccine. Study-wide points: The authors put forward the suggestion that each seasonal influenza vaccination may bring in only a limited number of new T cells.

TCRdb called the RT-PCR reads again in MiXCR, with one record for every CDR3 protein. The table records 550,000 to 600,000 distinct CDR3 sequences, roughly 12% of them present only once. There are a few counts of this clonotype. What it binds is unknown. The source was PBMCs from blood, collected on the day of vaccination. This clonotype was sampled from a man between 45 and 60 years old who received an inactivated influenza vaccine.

As DNA, the CDR3 is TGCAGCGTTCCAACGCCGGCTAGCGGGAGGAATGAGCAGTTCTTC. As protein: CSVPTPASGRNEQFF. V gene TRBV29-1 combines with J gene TRBJ2-1; 11 bases are shared with TRBD2. CDR1 is SQVTM and CDR2 is ANQGSEA in the germline V gene. Germline trimming cut 5 bases from V and 7 bases from J; bases unmatched to any gene: 10. This CDR3 contains 15 residues.